The 27 T cell receptor beta chains given below trace back to one sample, sequenced in a study of cytomegalovirus exposure and HLA in healthy donors. The PCR contained 60 Vbeta and 13 Jbeta primers. Generated by immunoSEQ multiplex PCR, the TCRdb table keeps only in-frame clones and is missing some. This table has 240,000 or so clones, 81% appearing once. The sample was PBMCs. These receptors all stem from a woman aged 60 to 75 in good health and CMV-seropositive.

This chain joins TRBV7-8 and TRBJ2-1, with D perhaps matching TRBD2 (5 bases). The CDR3 runs 14 residues. With 5 bases removed from V and 11 bases from J, the gap between germline ends came to 19 bases. CDR1 SGHVS and CDR2 FQNEAQ come from the germline V gene. This chain's CDR3 is CASSPVGNGVQQFF. CDR3 nucleotides: TGTGCCAGCAGCCCCGTTGGGAACGGGGTTCAGCAGTTCTTC. Based on the CDR3 plus reference TRBV7-8 and TRBJ2-1, the full variable domain is GAGVSQSPRYKVAKRGQDVALRCDPISGHVSLFWYQQALGQGPEFLTYFQNEAQLDKSGLPSDRFFAERPEGSVSTLKIQRTQQEDSAVYLCASSPVGNGVQQFFGPGTRLTVL.

The chain carries TRBV27 and TRBJ2-3; possibly TRBD2 for D (6 bases). CDR1 MNHEY and CDR2 SMNVEV come from the germline V gene (reference sequence). This CDR3 spans 13 amino acids. V was trimmed by 4 bases and J by 5 bases, leaving 10 bases between them. CDR3 bases: TGTGCCAGCAGTTGGAGGGAAGGAGATACGCAGTATTTT. Protein: CASSWREGDTQYF.

The V and J genes are TRBV21-1 and TRBJ2-7; the D segment call TRBD2 is taken from the table without a DNA check. TRBV21-1 is reported as a pseudogene. This CDR3 is 18 amino acids long. The CDR3 nucleotides read TGTGCCAGCAGCAAAGTATCTCTAAGCGGGAGGGGAGCACGCGAGCAGTACTTC. Residues: CASSKVSLSGRGAREQYF.

This chain uses TRBV7-9 with TRBJ1-4; D not certain. V lost 0 bases, J lost 5 bases, and 13 bases lay in between. This CDR3 has 16 amino acids. Germline V gene lookup returns CDR1 SEHNR and CDR2 FQNEAQ (reference sequence). The CDR3 nucleotides are TGTGCCAGCAGCTTAGCCTCCGGGATGAAGAATGAAAAACTGTTTTTT. This encodes CASSLASGMKNEKLFF.

J is TRBJ2-3 and V is TRBV4-2; TRBD2 might be the D (5 bases). Germline-derived CDR1 and CDR2 are LGHNA and YNFKEQ. Trimming cost V 1 base and J 2 bases, with 13 bases left between them. The CDR3 is 16 residues long. The CDR3 loop is CASSQALDSPTDTQYF. CDR3 sequence (DNA): TGTGCCAGCAGCCAAGCTTTGGACTCCCCCACAGATACGCAGTATTTT.

The count of this clone is one. Mismatch with germline at one junction end may stem from a read error. This chain links TRBV7-9 with TRBJ2-7; 7 bases agree with TRBD1. The CDR3 contains 13 residues. The germline gives CDR1 SEHNR, CDR2 FQNEAQ (reference sequence). CDR3 nucleotide sequence: TGTTCCAGCAGCTTAGGACAGGTAAACGAGCAGTACTTC. Translating gives CSSSLGQVNEQYF.

The chain combines TRBV10-3 with TRBJ2-3; TRBD1 agrees at 7 bases. The CDR3 sequence is 15 residues long. V trimming: 10 bases; J trimming: 4 bases; junction bases outside the gene matches: 14. Germline CDR1 is ENHRY and CDR2 is SYGVKD. The CDR3 DNA reads TGTGCCACCGTAAAGACAGGGCCGATGGCAGATACGCAGTATTTT. Translation: CATVKTGPMADTQYF.

The chain joins TRBV14 to TRBJ2-7, with 8 bases that match TRBD2. The germline V gene encodes CDR1 SGHDN and CDR2 FVKESK. This CDR3 is 15 amino acids long. The J segment lost 3 bases and the V segment lost 2 bases, leaving 6 bases of the junction unmatched. The CDR3 loop is CASSQYSGRGYEQYF. CDR3 sequence (DNA): TGTGCCAGCAGCCAATACAGCGGGAGAGGCTACGAGCAGTACTTC. Supplemented by reference TRBV14 and TRBJ2-7, the full variable domain reads EAGVTQFPSHSVIEKGQTVTLRCDPISGHDNLYWYRRVMGKEIKFLLHFVKESKQDESGMPNNRFLAERTGGTYSTLKVQPAELEDSGVYFCASSQYSGRGYEQYFGPGTRLTVT.

The rearrangement joins TRBV28 to TRBJ2-7; 11 bases are a match to TRBD2. The germline V gene has CDR1 MDHEN and CDR2 SYDVKM. V lost 6 bases, J lost 5 bases, and 18 bases stayed unmatched. This CDR3 has 18 amino acids. CDR3 protein: CASSPLGLAGGPFNEQYF. CDR3 nucleotides: TGTGCCAGCAGCCCACTCGGGTTAGCGGGAGGGCCTTTCAACGAGCAGTACTTC.

The J gene is TRBJ2-1, the V gene TRBV29-1, with unresolved D. The CDR3 runs to 14 residues. The germline V gene has CDR1 SQVTM and CDR2 ANQGSEA. Trimming pared 4 bases from V and 0 bases from J, leaving 10 bases between. The CDR3 DNA sequence: TGCAGCGTTGGCGTGATAAGCTCCTACAATGAGCAGTTCTTC. The encoded protein is CSVGVISSYNEQFF.

The rearrangement uses TRBV5-1 and TRBJ2-1; possibly TRBD2 for D (5 bases). This CDR3 comprises 12 residues. Germline V gene lookup returns CDR1 SGHRS and CDR2 YFSETQ. The V end was cut by 4 bases, the J end by 6 bases, with 8 bases between. CDR3 sequence (DNA): TGCGCCAGCAGCCAAGCGGTCAATGAGCAGTTCTTC. Translating it yields CASSQAVNEQFF.

The V call is TRBV4-2, the J call TRBJ2-5, with no clear D. With 1 base removed from V and 10 bases from J, the gap between germline ends came to 10 bases. CDR3 length equals 12 residues. The germline CDR1 and CDR2 sequences are LGHNA and YNFKEQ. This CDR3 is CASSQASGDQYF. The CDR3 DNA is TGTGCCAGCAGCCAAGCTTCGGGTGACCAGTACTTC.

The J gene is TRBJ1-3, the V gene TRBV5-1; perhaps TRBD1 as D (6 bases). Germline assignment: CDR1 SGHRS and CDR2 YFSETQ. The length of the CDR3 is 15 residues. V lost 4 bases to trimming and J lost 3 bases, with 14 bases between them. The DNA of the CDR3 is TGCGCCAGCAGCCAGGGGTCGATGGGTGGAAACACCATATATTTT. This gives the protein CASSQGSMGGNTIYF.

The chain combines TRBV4-1 with TRBJ2-1; D is undetermined. V was trimmed by 0 bases and J by 3 bases, leaving 6 bases between them. This CDR3 spans 14 amino acids. Per the germline V gene, CDR1 is MGHRA and CDR2 is YSYEKL. The CDR3 sequence is CASSQDPLYNEQFF. Written as DNA, the CDR3 is TGCGCCAGCAGCCAAGATCCCCTCTACAATGAGCAGTTCTTC.

This chain connects TRBV4-1 to TRBJ1-6; D remains ambiguous. There are 15 residues in the CDR3. The germline V and J ends were trimmed by 0 bases and 8 bases, with 11 bases remaining between them. Germline values: CDR1 MGHRA, CDR2 YSYEKL. In DNA, the CDR3 is TGCGCCAGCAGCCAAGAAGGCACGGGTTATTCACCCCTCCACTTT. Its protein is CASSQEGTGYSPLHF.

The J gene is TRBJ2-2, the V gene TRBV19; 9 nucleotides agree with TRBD1. Unmatched junction bases numbered 2, after V lost 3 bases and J lost 3 bases. The CDR3 is made up of 15 amino acids. Germline assignment: CDR1 LNHDA and CDR2 SQIVND (reference sequence). The CDR3, as DNA: TGTGCCAGTAGTATCGACAGGGGGTACACCGGGGAGCTGTTTTTT. It translates to CASSIDRGYTGELFF. Together with reference TRBV19 and TRBJ2-2, the CDR3 gives the full variable domain: DGGITQSPKYLFRKEGQNVTLSCEQNLNHDAMYWYRQDPGQGLRLIYYSQIVNDFQKGDIAEGYSVSREKKESFPLTVTSAQKNPTAFYLCASSIDRGYTGELFFGEGSRLTVL.

The chain couples TRBV5-4 to TRBJ1-4; tentatively, D is TRBD1 (6 bases). Trimming stripped 4 bases from V and 5 bases from J, with 9 bases between. Germline lookup yields CDR1 SGHNT and CDR2 YYREEE (reference sequence). The CDR3 contains 13 residues. DNA of the CDR3: TGTGCCAGCAGCGTAGGACAGAATGAAAAACTGTTTTTT. It is translated as CASSVGQNEKLFF.

The rearrangement joins TRBV28 to TRBJ2-5, with TRBD1 identical over 12 bases. The CDR3 covers 16 residues. The V gene end was trimmed by 5 bases and the J gene end by 6 bases; junction bases not matched to a gene: 10. Germline V gene sequence: CDR1 MDHEN, CDR2 SYDVKM. The CDR3 spells CASSPVGTGGLQTQYF. CDR3 sequence (DNA): TGTGCCAGCAGTCCAGTAGGGACAGGGGGCTTGCAGACCCAGTACTTC.

The CDR3 sequence is CASRPTGISNQPQHF. The CDR3 region has the DNA TGTGCCAGCAGGCCGACAGGGATTAGCAATCAGCCCCAGCATTTT. The chain couples TRBV6-1 to TRBJ1-5; TRBD1 aligns across 7 bases. Germline V gene sequence: CDR1 MNHNS, CDR2 SASEGT. V was clipped by 6 bases and J by 0 bases; unmatched bases: 5. The CDR3 has 15 amino acids.

Worth noting for this clone: One end of the junction fails to match germline, which may point to a read error. The chain recombines TRBV7-9 with TRBJ1-1, with TRBD1 matching over 10 bases. The CDR3 extends over 17 amino acids. The germline V gene has CDR1 SEHNR and CDR2 FQNEAQ (reference sequence). CDR3 amino acids: CSSSPGQGRSRVTEAFF. As DNA, the CDR3 is TGTTCCAGCAGCCCGGGACAGGGGAGGAGTCGGGTCACTGAAGCTTTCTTT.

V and J are TRBV4-1 and TRBJ2-7; 7 bases line up with TRBD2. The length of the CDR3 is 19 residues. Germline-derived CDR1 and CDR2 are MGHRA and YSYEKL. The ends lost 0 bases at V and 0 bases at J; junction bases unmatched: 14. This chain's CDR3 is CASSQEEGRTSSLSYEQYF. Written as DNA, the CDR3 is TGCGCCAGCAGCCAAGAGGAGGGTAGGACTAGTTCCCTCTCCTACGAGCAGTACTTC.

CDR3 in amino acids: CASSLARQDYTF. The DNA for the CDR3 is TGTGCCAGCAGCTTAGCCCGACAGGACTACACCTTC. The chain joins TRBV7-2 to TRBJ1-2; D may be TRBD1 (6 bases). V was shortened by 0 bases and J by 10 bases, with 9 bases between the two germline ends. CDR1 is SGHTA, CDR2 FQGNSA, per germline. CDR3 size: 12 residues.

This chain links TRBV5-4 with TRBJ1-2; tentatively, D is TRBD1 (5 bases). V lost 5 bases, J lost 4 bases, and 12 bases lay in between. The germline CDR1 and CDR2 sequences are SGHNT and YYREEE (reference sequence). The CDR3 has 13 amino acids. The CDR3: CASRGDRLYGYTF. For the CDR3, the DNA is TGTGCCAGCAGGGGTGACAGACTCTATGGCTACACCTTC. Full variable domain (rest looked up from reference TRBV5-4 and TRBJ1-2): ETGVTQSPTHLIKTRGQQVTLRCSSQSGHNTVSWYQQALGQGPQFIFQYYREEENGRGNFPPRFSGLQFPNYSSELNVNALELDDSALYLCASRGDRLYGYTFGSGTRLTVV.

The chain is built from TRBV4-1 and TRBJ1-2, with D maybe TRBD1 (6 bases). The CDR3 runs 13 residues. Deletions cut 4 bases from V and 2 bases from J, with 8 bases between. Germline V lookup: CDR1 MGHRA, CDR2 YSYEKL. The DNA for the CDR3 is TGCGCCAGCAGCCGAGACAGGAACTATGGCTACACCTTC. Residues: CASSRDRNYGYTF.

The rearrangement uses TRBV19 and TRBJ1-4; D ambiguous. The CDR3 spans 14 residues. Germline V gives CDR1 LNHDA, CDR2 SQIVND (reference sequence). With 1 base removed from V and 8 bases from J, the gap between germline ends came to 11 bases. Written as DNA, the CDR3 is TGTGCCAGTAGTATAGGTGGACTCGGGGAAAAACTGTTTTTT. As protein: CASSIGGLGEKLFF.

The CDR3 protein is CASSLRQGNLFQETQYF. Here the CDR3 DNA reads TGTGCCAGCAGCTTACGCCAGGGAAACTTATTCCAAGAGACCCAGTACTTC. The genes are TRBV7-9 and TRBJ2-5; TRBD1 might be the D (5 bases). V was pared by 2 bases and J by 1 base, with 17 bases between. CDR3 length: 17 amino acids. CDR1 is SEHNR, CDR2 FQNEAQ, per germline (reference sequence).

The J gene is TRBJ2-3, the V gene TRBV5-1; D possibly corresponds to TRBD1 (7 bases). Trimming took off 1 base at V and 2 bases at J, with 14 bases between the two ends. This CDR3 contains 16 residues. From germline, CDR1 is SGHRS and CDR2 YFSETQ. The CDR3 nucleotides read TGCGCCAGCAGCTTGTACAGGGGAGGCTTCACAGATACGCAGTATTTT. Translated: CASSLYRGGFTDTQYF.